This T cell receptor (beta chain) was identified during a study of technical replicates of blood from a few donors. CDR3 length: 12 amino acids. Germline loops: CDR1 SGHTA, CDR2 FQGTGA. The V segment lost 6 bases and the J segment 13 bases; nucleotides outside the gene matches: 7. Some clones are missing from TCRdb's copy, which holds only in-frame ones; the method was immunoSEQ multiplex PCR. Of about 68,000 clones listed, about 97% are singletons. Sequences were obtained from T cells isolated from PBMCs. The sequence was obtained from a human donor in good health. The chain combines TRBV7-3 with TRBJ2-1; 9 bases are a match to TRBD1. The CDR3 protein is CASRPTGGEQFF. CDR3 sequence (DNA): TGTGCCAGCAGACCAACAGGGGGCGAACAGTTCTTC.